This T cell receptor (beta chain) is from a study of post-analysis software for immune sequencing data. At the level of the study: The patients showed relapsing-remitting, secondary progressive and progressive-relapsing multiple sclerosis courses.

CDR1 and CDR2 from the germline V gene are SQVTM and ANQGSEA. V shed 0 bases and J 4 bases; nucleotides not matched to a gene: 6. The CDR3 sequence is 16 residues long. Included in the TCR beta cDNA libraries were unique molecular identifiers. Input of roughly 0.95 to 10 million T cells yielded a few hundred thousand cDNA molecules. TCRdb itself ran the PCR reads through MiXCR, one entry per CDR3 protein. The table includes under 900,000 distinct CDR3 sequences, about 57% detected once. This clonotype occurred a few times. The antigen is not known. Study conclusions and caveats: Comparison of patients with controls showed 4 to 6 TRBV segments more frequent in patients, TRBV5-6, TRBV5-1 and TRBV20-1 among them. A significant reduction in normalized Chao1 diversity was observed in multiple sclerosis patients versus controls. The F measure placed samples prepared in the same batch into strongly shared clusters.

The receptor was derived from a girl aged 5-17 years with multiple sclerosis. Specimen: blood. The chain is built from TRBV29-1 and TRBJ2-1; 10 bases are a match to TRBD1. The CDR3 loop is CSVEDYPGQGYNEQFF. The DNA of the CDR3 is TGCAGCGTTGAAGATTATCCGGGACAGGGGTACAATGAGCAGTTCTTC.